This TCR beta chain was sequenced for a study of T cell repertoires in cytomegalovirus infection. The overall study: A matching HLA type, together with CMV infection, was signaled by public TCR beta signatures.

MiXCR, applied by TCRdb to the reads, yields one record per CDR3 protein. The sample lists 450,000 to 600,000 distinct CDR3 sequences; roughly 12% were seen once. Study-wide points: HLA-C-restricted, CMV-specific TCR beta clonotypes were dominant ex vivo.

CDR1 is SGHDT and CDR2 is YYEEEE in the germline V gene. Deletions cut 5 bases from V and 3 bases from J, with 17 bases between. The CDR3 totals 15 residues. There are many counts of this clonotype. Its antigen remains unknown. Material: PBMCs. The chain recombines TRBV5-6 with TRBJ1-2; weak D call: TRBD1 (5 bases). This clonotype was sampled from a human donor in good health (CMV status not recorded). Some clones in this sample may be carry-over from other donors' samples. In DNA, the CDR3 is TGTGCCAGCAGTCCTGGCGGGGCCACAGACTATGGCTACACCTTC. This codes for CASSPGGATDYGYTF.